The 14 T cell receptor beta chains listed next were all sequenced from one sample in a study of blood T cells in healthy people across ages. PCR was performed a second time for about 7 to 12 cycles using a sample-barcoded 5' primer and a J-beta primer mix. TCRdb re-analysed the 5' RACE reads in MiXCR, keeping a single row per CDR3 protein. This table has 540,000 or so distinct CDR3 sequences, around 50% appearing once. The sample comprised blood. The origin of the receptors is a man aged 80 or over in good health.

This clonotype has only a few counts. The V gene is TRBV24-1, the J gene TRBJ2-7; the D gene could be TRBD1 or TRBD2 (5 bases each). The V gene lost 6 bases and the J gene lost 2 bases, with 16 bases spanning the gap. This CDR3 contains 15 residues. Per germline, CDR1 KGHDR and CDR2 SFDVKD. For the CDR3, the DNA is TGTGCCACCAGTACTGCGAGGGGCCCCCCCTACGAGCAGTACTTC. Translated: CATSTARGPPYEQYF.

The chain recombines TRBV10-2 with TRBJ2-1, with TRBD2 matching 9 bases. CDR3 length: 16 residues. Germline lookup yields CDR1 WSHSY and CDR2 SAAADI. J lost 8 bases, V lost 7 bases, and 15 bases had no gene match. The CDR3 protein is CASMGVYASGMHEQFF. CDR3 bases: TGCGCCAGCATGGGTGTGTATGCTAGCGGGATGCATGAGCAGTTCTTC.

This chain links TRBV20-1 with TRBJ1-5; 7 bases fit TRBD1. V dropped 5 bases and J dropped 4; count of bases not matched to a gene: 8. CDR1 is DFQATT, CDR2 SNEGSKA, per germline (reference sequence). The CDR3 contains 14 residues. For the CDR3, the DNA is TGCAGTGCTTGGACAGGTCCGGGGAATCAGCCCCAGCATTTT. It encodes CSAWTGPGNQPQHF.

The CDR3 loop is CASSQDLGLAGNTIYF. The CDR3 DNA is TGCGCCAGCAGCCAAGATCTGGGTCTAGCGGGAAACACCATATATTTT. The genes are TRBV4-3 and TRBJ1-3; no reliable D call. Germline V gives CDR1 LGHNA, CDR2 YSLEER. This CDR3 has 16 amino acids. V gave up 0 bases and J gave up 4 bases, with 13 bases separating them.

The chain is built from TRBV5-1 and TRBJ2-1, with D possibly matching TRBD2 (6 bases). The V end lost 6 bases, the J end lost 1 base, and 17 bases lay between the germline ends. Germline V CDR1 and CDR2: SGHRS, YFSETQ. The CDR3 is 16 residues long. The CDR3 reads CASNPGSRRSYNEQFF. CDR3 bases: TGCGCCAGCAATCCCGGGAGCAGGAGGTCCTACAATGAGCAGTTCTTC. The variable domain in full, with the rest retrieved from reference TRBV5-1 and TRBJ2-1, is KAGVTQTPRYLIKTRGQQVTLSCSPISGHRSVSWYQQTPGQGLQFLFEYFSETQRNKGNFPGRFSGRQFSNSRSEMNVSTLELGDSALYLCASNPGSRRSYNEQFFGPGTRLTVL.

The genes are TRBV28 and TRBJ1-5; D gene ambiguous. The V gene's germline CDR1 is MDHEN and CDR2 SYDVKM. The CDR3 extends over 16 amino acids. Trimming shortened V by 2 bases and J by 0 bases, and 11 bases separated the two germline ends. CDR3 nucleotide sequence: TGTGCCAGCAGTTTACAGGTCGCCAGTAGCAATCAGCCCCAGCATTTT. It yields the protein CASSLQVASSNQPQHF.

This clonotype has a handful of counts. V and J are TRBV3-1 and TRBJ1-1; D not resolved. Looked up from germline, CDR1 is LGHDT and CDR2 is YNNKEL (reference sequence). V gave up 5 bases and J gave up 6 bases, with 10 bases separating them. The CDR3 is made up of 12 amino acids. In DNA, the CDR3 is TGTGCCAGCAGCTCCCTTAGCGCTGAAGCTTTCTTT. It translates to CASSSLSAEAFF.

This rearrangement joins TRBV28 to TRBJ2-1; D tentatively reads TRBD1 or TRBD2 (5 bases each). The J call may be mistaken, given a closer DNA end match to TRBJ2-7. Germline CDR1 reads MDHEN; CDR2 reads SYDVKM. The CDR3 contains 16 residues. The CDR3 reads CASSSLSGSRYNEQYF. The CDR3 nucleotides read TGTGCCAGCAGTTCCCTTTCAGGGAGTCGGTACAATGAGCAGTACTTC.

J is TRBJ1-5 and V is TRBV6-2 or TRBV6-3; D remains ambiguous. Trimming removed 0 bases at V and 3 bases at J, with 9 bases between. The CDR3 runs 15 residues. Germline CDR1 is MNHEY and CDR2 is SVGEGT. The CDR3 nucleotides are TGTGCCAGCAGTTACTCGGCCAGCACCAATCAGCCCCAGCATTTT. It translates to CASSYSASTNQPQHF.

The table lists this clonotype with a few counts. The chain joins TRBV5-1 to TRBJ2-5; TRBD2 matches at 14 bases. The CDR3 runs 17 residues. Germline loops: CDR1 SGHRS, CDR2 YFSETQ. Germline trimming cut 4 bases from V and 2 bases from J; bases unmatched to any gene: 7. This chain's CDR3 is CASSIGLAGGGQETQYF. In nucleotides, the CDR3 is TGCGCCAGCAGCATCGGACTAGCGGGAGGAGGGCAAGAGACCCAGTACTTC.

This clonotype was recorded a few times. V and J are TRBV7-2 and TRBJ2-7, with 8 nucleotides matching TRBD2. Trimming at V came to 5 bases and at J to 6 bases, leaving 9 bases not matched to a gene. The CDR3 spans 14 residues. CDR1 SGHTA and CDR2 FQGNSA come from the germline V gene. The CDR3 bases are TGTGCCAGCAGCACTCGACTAGCGCCCTCCGAGCAGTACTTC. Translating it yields CASSTRLAPSEQYF.

The chain employs TRBV29-1 and TRBJ2-3; D not certain. The germline V gene has CDR1 SQVTM and CDR2 ANQGSEA. V was trimmed by 6 bases and J by 1 base, leaving 5 bases between them. CDR3 size: 11 residues. The CDR3 is CSVSGTDTQYF. The CDR3 DNA follows: TGCAGCGTGTCGGGCACAGATACGCAGTATTTT.

The chain combines TRBV6-2 or TRBV6-3 with TRBJ2-4, with D hard to call. Germline values: CDR1 MNHEY, CDR2 SVGEGT. CDR3 length: 11 amino acids. Trimming took off 4 bases at V and 13 bases at J, with 11 bases between the two ends. Here the CDR3 reads CASSSPDQQYF. CDR3 coding DNA: TGTGCCAGCAGTTCCCCGGATCAGCAGTACTTC.

This clonotype was seen a handful of times. This rearrangement joins TRBV7-2 to TRBJ2-3, with a possible D match to TRBD2 (6 bases). The ends were cut back, 4 bases at V and 2 bases at J, with 16 bases in the middle. CDR1 and CDR2 (germline): SGHTA, FQGNSA. The CDR3 extends over 16 amino acids. The CDR3: CASSSGVARLTDTQYF. CDR3 DNA sequence: TGTGCCAGCAGCTCGGGAGTAGCGAGACTCACAGATACGCAGTATTTT. The full variable domain, rest sourced from reference TRBV7-2 and TRBJ2-3, is GAGVSQSPSNKVTEKGKDVELRCDPISGHTALYWYRQSLGQGLEFLIYFQGNSAPDKSGLPSDRFSAERTGGSVSTLTIQRTQQEDSAVYLCASSSGVARLTDTQYFGPGTRLTVL.